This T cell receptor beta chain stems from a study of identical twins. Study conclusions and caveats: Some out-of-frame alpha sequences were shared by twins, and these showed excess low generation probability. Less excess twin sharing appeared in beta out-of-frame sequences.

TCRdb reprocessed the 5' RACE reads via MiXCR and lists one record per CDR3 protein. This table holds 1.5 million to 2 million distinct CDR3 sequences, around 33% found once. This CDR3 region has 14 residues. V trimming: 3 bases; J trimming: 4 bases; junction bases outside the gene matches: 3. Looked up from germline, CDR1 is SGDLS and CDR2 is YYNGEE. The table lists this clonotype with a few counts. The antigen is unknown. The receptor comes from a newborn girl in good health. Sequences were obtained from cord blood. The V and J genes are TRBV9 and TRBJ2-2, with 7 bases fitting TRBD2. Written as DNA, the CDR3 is TGTGCCAGCAGCGCGGGACTATCCACCGGGGAGCTGTTTTTT. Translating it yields CASSAGLSTGELFF. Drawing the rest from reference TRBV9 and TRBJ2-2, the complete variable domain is DSGVTQTPKHLITATGQRVTLRCSPRSGDLSVYWYQQSLDQGLQFLIQYYNGEERAKGNILERFSAQQFPDLHSELNLSSLELGDSALYFCASSAGLSTGELFFGEGSRLTVL.